Below are 5 T cell receptor beta chains sequenced from a single sample in a study of read filtering for tumor transcriptome and immune sequencing (dated by TCRdb to 2018 to 2020). Data came from an Illumina HiSeq 4000. The Immunoverse kit was used to build TCR libraries from 400 to 500 ng RNA, with molecular barcoded adaptors covering alpha/delta and beta/gamma chains. Through fastp at Q25 and MiXCR, TCRdb rebuilt clones from the public reads, retaining in-frame beta chains. Each record represents a unique CDR3 protein, reported with the most common genes and DNA among its rows. Present in this sample are some 46,000 distinct CDR3 sequences, approximately 19% of which were seen just once. The top ten hold under 40% of the sample. Sequencing was done on a sample of a population of CD138-negative cells sorted from bone marrow. In light of the paper, this sample's cell subset or site label describes: bone marrow mononuclear cells depleted of CD138+ plasma/myeloma cells by negative magnetic selection. The receptor source for this set is a donor at least 40 years old with multiple myeloma.

This clonotype was counted many times. The rearrangement joins TRBV10-2 to TRBJ2-7; no reliable D call. The V end lost 2 bases, the J end lost 0 bases, and 11 bases lay between the germline ends. CDR3 length: 15 residues. Germline CDR1 reads WSHSY; CDR2 reads SAAADI. CDR3 in DNA: TGCGCCAGCAGTGAGCAGCTCCTAAGCTCCTACGAGCAGTACTTC. Its translation is CASSEQLLSSYEQYF.

The rearrangement uses TRBV19 and TRBJ1-5; 10 nucleotides match TRBD1. Trimming cost V 2 bases and J 4 bases; bases outside gene matches: 2. The CDR3 extends over 15 amino acids. Germline values: CDR1 LNHDA, CDR2 SQIVND (reference sequence). The CDR3 loop is CASSIMGQGNQPQHF. As DNA, the CDR3 is TGTGCCAGTAGTATAATGGGACAGGGGAATCAGCCCCAGCATTTT.

This clonotype appeared many times. J is TRBJ1-4 and V is TRBV2, with D possibly TRBD1 on 6 matching bases. The germline V gene has CDR1 SNHLY and CDR2 FYNNEI. The CDR3 has 14 amino acids. Trimming removed 6 bases from V and 7 bases from J, with 15 bases in between. CDR3 DNA: TGTGCCAGCAGCCACAGGGAGACTGTTGAAAAACTGTTTTTT. Encoded protein: CASSHRETVEKLFF.

With respect to this clonotype: Since the CDR3 does not end with the conserved phenylalanine or tryptophan, this likely comes from a read error. The chain employs TRBV6-1 and TRBJ2-1; D perhaps matches TRBD2 (6 bases). Deletions cut 10 bases from V and 4 bases from J, with 14 bases between. Per the germline V gene, CDR1 is MNHNS and CDR2 is SASEGT. The CDR3 loop spans 13 amino acids. The CDR3 DNA is TGTGCCACCGAGTACGGACTATACAATGAGCAGTTCTGC. The encoded protein is CATEYGLYNEQFC.

The chain recombines TRBV11-2 with TRBJ2-3, with a weak D call TRBD2 (6 bases). V was clipped by 5 bases and J by 5 bases, with 17 bases between them. This CDR3 comprises 15 residues. Germline CDR1 and CDR2: SGHAT and FQNNGV. The CDR3 DNA follows: TGTGCCAGCAGCATAGCCAGGGCCGGGGGAGATACGCAGTATTTT. This codes for CASSIARAGGDTQYF.